Presented here are 5 T cell receptor beta chains from one specimen sequenced in a study of blood T cells in healthy people across ages. PCR was performed a second time for about 7 to 12 cycles using a sample-barcoded 5' primer and a J-beta primer mix. Each CDR3 protein gets one entry after TCRdb re-called the 5' RACE reads with MiXCR. The table lists some 1.5 million distinct CDR3 sequences, 28% of them singletons. Sequencing was performed on blood. The receptor set was obtained from a woman in her 30s in good health.

The chain couples TRBV5-1 to TRBJ2-3; 12 positions agree with TRBD2. The trim removed 5 bases at V and 6 bases at J, leaving 7 bases unmatched. The CDR3 loop spans 15 amino acids. Germline V lookup: CDR1 SGHRS, CDR2 YFSETQ. CDR3 loop: CASRPASGGDDTQYF. The CDR3 DNA reads as TGCGCCAGCAGACCAGCTAGCGGGGGGGATGATACGCAGTATTTT.

The chain is built from TRBV4-1 and TRBJ2-7, with D possibly matching TRBD2 (6 bases). The ends were cut back, 1 base at V and 6 bases at J, with 10 bases in the middle. The germline V gene encodes CDR1 MGHRA and CDR2 YSYEKL. The CDR3 sequence is 13 residues long. CDR3 sequence (DNA): TGCGCCAGCAGCCAAGCCGCCGGGGGCGAGCAGTACTTC. The encoded protein is CASSQAAGGEQYF.

The genes are TRBV20-1 and TRBJ2-7, with 7 bases that match TRBD1. After removal of 6 bases from V and 1 base from J, the junction contained 9 bases not matched to a gene. From germline, CDR1 is DFQATT and CDR2 SNEGSKA (reference sequence). This CDR3 is built from 14 residues. The CDR3 DNA follows: TGCAGTGCCCAAATCCCGGGACAGTCCTACGAGCAGTACTTC. The encoded protein is CSAQIPGQSYEQYF.

The rearrangement links TRBV2 to TRBJ2-7; TRBD1 matches 8 bases. Looked up from germline, CDR1 is SNHLY and CDR2 is FYNNEI. The CDR3 has 17 amino acids. V gave up 6 bases and J gave up 4 bases; unmatched junction bases: 17. In DNA, the CDR3 is TGTGCCAGCAGCCCTTGGGGAACCGCAGGGGGCGGGTACGAGCAGTACTTC. This sequence encodes CASSPWGTAGGGYEQYF.

V gene TRBV12-3 or TRBV12-4 combines with J gene TRBJ2-1, with D possibly matching TRBD1 (6 bases). This CDR3 contains 17 residues. Between the trimmed V and J ends, which lost 5 bases and 0 bases, there was a span of 17 bases. CDR3 amino acids: CASSKAGDGSSYNEQFF. CDR3 bases: TGTGCCAGCAGTAAAGCAGGGGATGGGAGCTCCTACAATGAGCAGTTCTTC.